The sequence of this T cell receptor (beta chain) was determined in a study of blood T cells in healthy people across ages. As regards this clonotype: Antigen specificity is unknown.

Combining a sample-barcoded 5' primer with a J-beta primer mix, a second PCR ran for roughly 7 to 12 cycles. TCRdb analysed the 5' RACE reads with MiXCR anew, one entry per CDR3 protein. Among almost 1 million distinct CDR3 sequences listed, roughly 51% were seen once. Notes on the study in general: Versus aged donors, long-lived donors had higher diversity and more naive CD4+ cells. From one million sequenced T cells, diversity estimates were lower bounds.

The CDR3 covers 15 residues. Germline V gene lookup returns CDR1 SGHAT and CDR2 FQNNGV. The sequence derives from a woman aged 60-75 years in good health. The sequenced sample consisted of blood. The rearrangement joins TRBV11-2 to TRBJ2-7; 13 bases align to TRBD2. Matching the DNA end better, TRBJ2-5 makes the J call doubtful. The CDR3 loop is CASSRLAGGGETQYF. The CDR3 region has the DNA TGTGCCAGCAGCCGACTAGCGGGAGGTGGAGAGACCCAGTACTTC.